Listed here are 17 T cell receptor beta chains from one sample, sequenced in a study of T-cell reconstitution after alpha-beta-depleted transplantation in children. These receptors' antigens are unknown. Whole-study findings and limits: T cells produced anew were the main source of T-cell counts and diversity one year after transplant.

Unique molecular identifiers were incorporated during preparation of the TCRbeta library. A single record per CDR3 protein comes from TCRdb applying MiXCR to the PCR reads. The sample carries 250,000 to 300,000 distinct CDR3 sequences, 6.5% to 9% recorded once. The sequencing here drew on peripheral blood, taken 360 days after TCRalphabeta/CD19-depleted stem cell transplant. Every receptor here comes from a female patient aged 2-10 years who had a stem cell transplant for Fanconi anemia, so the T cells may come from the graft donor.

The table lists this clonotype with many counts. The CDR3 bases are TGCAGTGCTAGGGTTAGCGGAGTCCATAATGAGCAGTTCTTC. It encodes CSARVSGVHNEQFF. The chain recombines TRBV20-1 with TRBJ2-1; tentatively, D is TRBD2 (6 bases). CDR3 length: 14 amino acids. V lost 3 bases and J lost 7, with 16 bases in between. Germline CDR1 and CDR2: DFQATT and SNEGSKA (reference sequence).

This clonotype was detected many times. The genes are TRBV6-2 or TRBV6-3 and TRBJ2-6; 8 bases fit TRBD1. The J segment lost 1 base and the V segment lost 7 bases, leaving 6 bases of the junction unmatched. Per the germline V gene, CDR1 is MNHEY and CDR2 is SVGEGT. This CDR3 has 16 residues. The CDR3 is CASTVTGVSGANVLTF. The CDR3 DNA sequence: TGTGCCAGCACCGTGACAGGGGTATCTGGGGCCAACGTCCTGACTTTC.

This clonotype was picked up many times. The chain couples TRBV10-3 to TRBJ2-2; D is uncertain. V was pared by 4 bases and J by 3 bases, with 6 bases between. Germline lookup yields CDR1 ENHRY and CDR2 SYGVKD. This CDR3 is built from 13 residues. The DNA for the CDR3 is TGTGCCATCAGTGTTAGTGACACCGGGGAGCTGTTTTTT. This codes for CAISVSDTGELFF.

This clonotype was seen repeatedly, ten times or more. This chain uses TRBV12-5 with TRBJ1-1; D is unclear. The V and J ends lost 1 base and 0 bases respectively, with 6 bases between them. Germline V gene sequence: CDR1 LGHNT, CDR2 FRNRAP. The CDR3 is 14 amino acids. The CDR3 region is CASGLGPLNTEAFF. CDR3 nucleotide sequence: TGTGCTAGTGGTTTGGGACCCCTGAACACTGAAGCTTTCTTT.

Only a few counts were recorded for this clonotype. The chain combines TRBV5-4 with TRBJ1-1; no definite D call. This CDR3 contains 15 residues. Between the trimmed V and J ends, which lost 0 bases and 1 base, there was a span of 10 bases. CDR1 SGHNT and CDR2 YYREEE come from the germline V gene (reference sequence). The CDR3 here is CASSLGWVGNTEAFF. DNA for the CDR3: TGTGCCAGCAGCTTGGGGTGGGTAGGGAACACTGAAGCTTTCTTT. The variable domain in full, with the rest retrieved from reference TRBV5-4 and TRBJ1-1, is ETGVTQSPTHLIKTRGQQVTLRCSSQSGHNTVSWYQQALGQGPQFIFQYYREEENGRGNFPPRFSGLQFPNYSSELNVNALELDDSALYLCASSLGWVGNTEAFFGQGTRLTVV.

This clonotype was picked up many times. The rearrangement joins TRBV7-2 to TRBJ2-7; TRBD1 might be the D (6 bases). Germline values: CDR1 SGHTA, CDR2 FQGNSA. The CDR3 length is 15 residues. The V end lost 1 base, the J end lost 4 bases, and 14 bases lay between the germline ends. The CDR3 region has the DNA TGTGCCAGCAGCTTAGAAGGGACACTTTCGTACGAGCAGTACTTC. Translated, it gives CASSLEGTLSYEQYF. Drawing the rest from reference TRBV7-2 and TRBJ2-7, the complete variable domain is GAGVSQSPSNKVTEKGKDVELRCDPISGHTALYWYRQSLGQGLEFLIYFQGNSAPDKSGLPSDRFSAERTGGSVSTLTIQRTQQEDSAVYLCASSLEGTLSYEQYFGPGTRLTVT.

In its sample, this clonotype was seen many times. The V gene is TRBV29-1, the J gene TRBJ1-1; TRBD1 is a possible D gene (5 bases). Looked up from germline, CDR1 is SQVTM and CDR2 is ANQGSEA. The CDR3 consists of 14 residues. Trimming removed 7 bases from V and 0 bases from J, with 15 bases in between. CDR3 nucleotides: TGCAGCGCCATCGGGGCGAACATGAACACTGAAGCTTTCTTT. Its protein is CSAIGANMNTEAFF.

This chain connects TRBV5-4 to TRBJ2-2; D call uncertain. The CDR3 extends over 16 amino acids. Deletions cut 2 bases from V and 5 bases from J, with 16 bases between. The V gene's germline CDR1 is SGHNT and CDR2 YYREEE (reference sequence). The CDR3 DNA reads TGTGCCAGCAGCTTTTGGGCGGCCCCTTCAACCGGGGAGCTGTTTTTT. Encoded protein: CASSFWAAPSTGELFF.

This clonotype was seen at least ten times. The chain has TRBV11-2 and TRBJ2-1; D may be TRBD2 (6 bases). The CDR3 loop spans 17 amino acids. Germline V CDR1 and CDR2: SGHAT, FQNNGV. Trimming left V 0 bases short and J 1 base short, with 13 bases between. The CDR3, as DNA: TGTGCCAGCAGCTTAGATGCGGGGTACCCGTCCTACAATGAGCAGTTCTTC. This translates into CASSLDAGYPSYNEQFF.

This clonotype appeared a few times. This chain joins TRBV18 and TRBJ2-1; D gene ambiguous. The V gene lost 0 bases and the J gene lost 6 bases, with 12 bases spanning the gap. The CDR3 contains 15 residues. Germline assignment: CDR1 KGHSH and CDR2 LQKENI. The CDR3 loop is CASSPPVRELNEQFF. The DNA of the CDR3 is TGTGCCAGCTCACCACCGGTGCGAGAGCTCAATGAGCAGTTCTTC.

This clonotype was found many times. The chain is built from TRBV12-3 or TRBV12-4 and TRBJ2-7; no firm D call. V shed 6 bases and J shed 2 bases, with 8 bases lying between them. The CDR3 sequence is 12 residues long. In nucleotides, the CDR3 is TGTGCCAGCAGCCCGACTGCCTACGAGCAGTACTTC. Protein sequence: CASSPTAYEQYF.

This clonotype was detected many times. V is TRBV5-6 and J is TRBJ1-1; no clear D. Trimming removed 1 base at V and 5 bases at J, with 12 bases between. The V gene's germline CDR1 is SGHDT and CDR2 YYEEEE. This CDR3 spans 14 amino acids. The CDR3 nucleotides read TGTGCCAGCAGCTTGTATGGGGAGGTGACTGAAGCTTTCTTT. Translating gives CASSLYGEVTEAFF. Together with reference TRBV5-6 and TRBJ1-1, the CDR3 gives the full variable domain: DAGVTQSPTHLIKTRGQQVTLRCSPKSGHDTVSWYQQALGQGPQFIFQYYEEEERQRGNFPDRFSGHQFPNYSSELNVNALLLGDSALYLCASSLYGEVTEAFFGQGTRLTVV.

The CDR3 DNA is TGTGCCAGCAGTGAAGCGACTCATAGCGGGGACTACGAGCAGTACTTC. Its protein is CASSEATHSGDYEQYF. This sequence joins TRBV6-1 and TRBJ2-7, with TRBD2 identical over 8 bases. Germline CDR1 is MNHNS and CDR2 is SASEGT. V shed 0 bases and J 3 bases; nucleotides not matched to a gene: 7. The CDR3 is made up of 16 amino acids.

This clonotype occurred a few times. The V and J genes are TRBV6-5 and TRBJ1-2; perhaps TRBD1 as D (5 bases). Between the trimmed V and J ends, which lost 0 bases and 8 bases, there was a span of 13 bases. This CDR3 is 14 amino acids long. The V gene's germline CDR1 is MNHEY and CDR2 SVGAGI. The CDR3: CASSYSRGMGGYTF. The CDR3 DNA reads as TGTGCCAGCAGTTACTCGCGGGGGATGGGAGGCTACACCTTC.

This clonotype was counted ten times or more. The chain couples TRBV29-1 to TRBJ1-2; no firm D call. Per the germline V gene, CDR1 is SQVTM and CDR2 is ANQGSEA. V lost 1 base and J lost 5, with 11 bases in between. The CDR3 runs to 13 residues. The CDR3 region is CSVEALLGYGYTF. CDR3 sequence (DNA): TGCAGCGTTGAAGCCCTTTTGGGATATGGCTACACCTTC. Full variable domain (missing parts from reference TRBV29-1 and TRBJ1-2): SAVISQKPSRDICQRGTSLTIQCQVDSQVTMMFWYRQQPGQSLTLIATANQGSEATYESGFVIDKFPISRPNLTFSTLTVSNMSPEDSSIYLCSVEALLGYGYTFGSGTRLTVV.

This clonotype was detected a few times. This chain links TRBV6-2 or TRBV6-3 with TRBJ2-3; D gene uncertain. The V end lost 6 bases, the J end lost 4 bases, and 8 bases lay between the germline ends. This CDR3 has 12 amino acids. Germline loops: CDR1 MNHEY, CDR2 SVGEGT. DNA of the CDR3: TGTGCCAGCAGCAACGCCCCAGATACGCAGTATTTT. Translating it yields CASSNAPDTQYF.

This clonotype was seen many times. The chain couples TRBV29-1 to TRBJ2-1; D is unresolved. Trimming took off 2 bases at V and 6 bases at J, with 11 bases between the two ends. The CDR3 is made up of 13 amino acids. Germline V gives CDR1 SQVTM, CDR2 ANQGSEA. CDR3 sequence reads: CSVEHPRTNEQFF. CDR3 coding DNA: TGCAGCGTTGAACACCCTCGGACCAATGAGCAGTTCTTC.